This TCR beta chain was recorded in a study of blood T cell repertoires in COVID-19. In the study overall: Samples of COVID-19 (acute and convalescent) were obtained from the United States, Italy and Spain. PBMCs, B-cell-depleted T cells, or T cells were the source of the cDNA or gDNA that made up the material.

In the authors' methods: From reference gene primer amplification, estimates of nucleated cell counts were derived. This table comes from immunoSEQ multiplex PCR, and its TCRdb copy is limited to in-frame clones, with some not included. V, J and clone size reflect that table, while D and trimming were determined from the DNA. The sample carries 200,000 to 300,000 clones, 75% to 85% recorded once. Trimming at V came to 4 bases and at J to 2 bases, leaving 5 bases not matched to a gene. Germline loops: CDR1 MNHNS, CDR2 SASEGT. CDR3 size: 16 residues. The chain combines TRBV6-1 with TRBJ2-3; 11 bases align to TRBD2. Sequencing was done on a sample of peripheral blood. The clonotype originates from a man aged 40-49 years who had recovered from COVID-19. CDR3 in DNA: TGTGCCAGCAGTGCGTTTAGCGGGGGGGACACAGATACGCAGTATTTT. Translation: CASSAFSGGDTDTQYF.